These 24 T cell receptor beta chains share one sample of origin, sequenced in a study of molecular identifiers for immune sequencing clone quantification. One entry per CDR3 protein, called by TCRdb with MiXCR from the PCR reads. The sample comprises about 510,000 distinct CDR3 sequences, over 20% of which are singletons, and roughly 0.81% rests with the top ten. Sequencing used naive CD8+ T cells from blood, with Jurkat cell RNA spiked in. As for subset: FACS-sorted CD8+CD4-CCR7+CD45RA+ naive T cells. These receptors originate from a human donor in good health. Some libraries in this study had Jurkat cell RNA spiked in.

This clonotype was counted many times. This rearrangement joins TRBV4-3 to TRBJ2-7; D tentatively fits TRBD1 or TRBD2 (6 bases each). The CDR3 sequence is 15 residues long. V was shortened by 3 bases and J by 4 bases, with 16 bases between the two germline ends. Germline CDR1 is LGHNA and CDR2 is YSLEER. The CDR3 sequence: CASSQDRGGGYEQYF. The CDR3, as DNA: TGCGCCAGCAGCCAGGACCGAGGGGGAGGTTACGAGCAGTACTTC.

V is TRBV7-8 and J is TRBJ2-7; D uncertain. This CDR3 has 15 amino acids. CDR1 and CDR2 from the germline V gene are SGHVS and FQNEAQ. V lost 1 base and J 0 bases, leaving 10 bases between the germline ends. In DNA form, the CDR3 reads TGTGCCAGCAGCTTAGTAGTGACGAACTCCTACGAGCAGTACTTC. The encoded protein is CASSLVVTNSYEQYF.

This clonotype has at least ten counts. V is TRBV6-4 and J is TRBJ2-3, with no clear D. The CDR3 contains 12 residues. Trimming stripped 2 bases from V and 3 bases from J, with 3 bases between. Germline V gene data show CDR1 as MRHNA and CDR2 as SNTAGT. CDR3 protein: CASSDATDTQYF. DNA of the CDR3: TGTGCCAGCAGTGACGCTACAGATACGCAGTATTTT.

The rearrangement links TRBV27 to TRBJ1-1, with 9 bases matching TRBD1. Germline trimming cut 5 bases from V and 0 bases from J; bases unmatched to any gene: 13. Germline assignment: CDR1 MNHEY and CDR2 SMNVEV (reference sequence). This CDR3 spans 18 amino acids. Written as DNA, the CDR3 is TGTGCCAGCAGTCCCCGGGACAGGGAAGGCCGAGTGAACACTGAAGCTTTCTTT. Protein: CASSPRDREGRVNTEAFF.

The CDR3 DNA is TGTGCCACCAGTGATCACGGTGCGGACACCGGGGAGCTGTTTTTT. Its protein product is CATSDHGADTGELFF. The rearrangement links TRBV24-1 to TRBJ2-2; D gene unclear. The V and J ends lost 3 bases and 3 bases respectively, with 10 bases between them. Germline CDR1 reads KGHDR; CDR2 reads SFDVKD. CDR3 length equals 15 residues.

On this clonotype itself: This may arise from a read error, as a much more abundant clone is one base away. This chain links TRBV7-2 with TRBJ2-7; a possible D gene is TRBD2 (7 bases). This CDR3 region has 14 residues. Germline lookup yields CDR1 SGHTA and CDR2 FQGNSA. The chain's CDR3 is CASSLDAGAYERYF. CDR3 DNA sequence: TGTGCCAGCAGCTTAGATGCGGGGGCCTACGAGCGGTACTTC.

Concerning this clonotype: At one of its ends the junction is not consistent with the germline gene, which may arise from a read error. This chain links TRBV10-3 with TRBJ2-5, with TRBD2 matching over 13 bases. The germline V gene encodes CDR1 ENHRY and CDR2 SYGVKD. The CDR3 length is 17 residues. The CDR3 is CTISELLAGGSQETQYF. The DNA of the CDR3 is TGTACCATCAGTGAATTACTAGCGGGAGGGTCGCAAGAGACCCAGTACTTC.

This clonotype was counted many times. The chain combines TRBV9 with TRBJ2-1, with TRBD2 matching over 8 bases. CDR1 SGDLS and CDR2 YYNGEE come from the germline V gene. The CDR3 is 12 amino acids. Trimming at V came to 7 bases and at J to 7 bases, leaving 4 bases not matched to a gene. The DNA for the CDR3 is TGTGCCAGCGGACTAGCAGTTAATGAGCAGTTCTTC. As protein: CASGLAVNEQFF.

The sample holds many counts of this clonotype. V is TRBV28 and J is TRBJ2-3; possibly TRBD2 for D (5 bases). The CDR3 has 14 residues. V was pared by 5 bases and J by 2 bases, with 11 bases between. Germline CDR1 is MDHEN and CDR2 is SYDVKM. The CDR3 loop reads CASSPSGVTDTQYF. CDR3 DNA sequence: TGTGCCAGCAGTCCAAGCGGAGTCACAGATACGCAGTATTTT.

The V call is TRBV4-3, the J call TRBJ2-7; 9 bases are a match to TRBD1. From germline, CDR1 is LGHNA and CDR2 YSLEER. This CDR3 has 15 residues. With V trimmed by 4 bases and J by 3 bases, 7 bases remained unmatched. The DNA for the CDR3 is TGCGCCAGCAGCCCCGCCGGGACAGGGCACTACGAGCAGTACTTC. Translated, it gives CASSPAGTGHYEQYF.

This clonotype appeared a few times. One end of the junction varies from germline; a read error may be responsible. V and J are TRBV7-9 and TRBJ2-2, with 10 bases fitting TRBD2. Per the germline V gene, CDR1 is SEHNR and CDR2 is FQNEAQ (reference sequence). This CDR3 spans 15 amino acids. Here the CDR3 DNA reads TGTGCCAGCAGCCTAGCGGGAGCGTACACCGGGGAGCTGTTTTTT. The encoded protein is CASSLAGAYTGELFF.

CDR3 sequence: CASSYSVGVQNTEAFF. CDR3 DNA sequence: TGTGCCAGCAGTTACTCGGTGGGGGTACAGAACACTGAAGCTTTCTTT. V and J are TRBV6-5 and TRBJ1-1; D might be TRBD1 (5 bases). This CDR3 comprises 16 residues. Germline V CDR1 and CDR2: MNHEY, SVGAGI. The germline V and J ends were trimmed by 0 bases and 1 base, with 12 bases remaining between them.

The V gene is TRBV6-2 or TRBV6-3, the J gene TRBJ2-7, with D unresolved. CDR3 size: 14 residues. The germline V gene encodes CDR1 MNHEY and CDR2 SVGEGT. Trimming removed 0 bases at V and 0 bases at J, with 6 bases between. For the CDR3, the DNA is TGTGCCAGCAGTTACTCAGGGTTCTCCTACGAGCAGTACTTC. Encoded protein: CASSYSGFSYEQYF.

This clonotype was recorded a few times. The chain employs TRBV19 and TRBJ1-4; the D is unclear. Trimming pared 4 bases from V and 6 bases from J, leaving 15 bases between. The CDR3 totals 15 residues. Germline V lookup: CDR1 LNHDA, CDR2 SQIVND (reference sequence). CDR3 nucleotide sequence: TGTGCCAGTAGTACAGGTCGTCGGACCGATGAAAAACTGTTTTTT. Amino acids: CASSTGRRTDEKLFF.

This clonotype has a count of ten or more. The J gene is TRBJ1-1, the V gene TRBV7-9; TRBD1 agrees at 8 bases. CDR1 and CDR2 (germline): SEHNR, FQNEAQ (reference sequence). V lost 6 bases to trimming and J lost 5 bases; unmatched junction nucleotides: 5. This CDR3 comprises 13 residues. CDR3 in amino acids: CASRQGVTTEAFF. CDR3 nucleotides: TGTGCCAGCAGACAGGGGGTGACTACTGAAGCTTTCTTT.

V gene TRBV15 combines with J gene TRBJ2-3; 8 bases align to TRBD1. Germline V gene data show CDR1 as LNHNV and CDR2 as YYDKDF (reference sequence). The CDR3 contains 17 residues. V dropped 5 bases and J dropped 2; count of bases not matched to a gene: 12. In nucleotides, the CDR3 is TGTGCCACCAGCCGCCGGAACCGACAGGGGTTCACAGATACGCAGTATTTT. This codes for CATSRRNRQGFTDTQYF.

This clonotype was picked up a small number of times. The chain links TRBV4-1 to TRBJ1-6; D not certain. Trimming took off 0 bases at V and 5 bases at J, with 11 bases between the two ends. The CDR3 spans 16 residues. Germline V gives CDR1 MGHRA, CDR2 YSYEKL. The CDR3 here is CASSQDLAGNNSPLHF. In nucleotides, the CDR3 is TGCGCCAGCAGCCAAGATCTGGCAGGAAATAATTCACCCCTCCACTTT.

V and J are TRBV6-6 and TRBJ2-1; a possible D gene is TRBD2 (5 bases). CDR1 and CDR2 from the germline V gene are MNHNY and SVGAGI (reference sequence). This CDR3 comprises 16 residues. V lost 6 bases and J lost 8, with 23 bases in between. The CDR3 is CASRRTTRGRIDEQFF. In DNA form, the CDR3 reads TGTGCCAGCAGACGCACAACTAGAGGGAGAATCGATGAGCAGTTCTTC.

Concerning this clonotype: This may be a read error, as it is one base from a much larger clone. The CDR3 nucleotides read TGTGCCATCAGTGAACCAGGGGACAATGAGCAGTTCTTC. Its translation is CAISEPGDNEQFF. The chain is built from TRBV24-1 and TRBJ2-1; perhaps TRBD1 as D (6 bases). Germline V gene data show CDR1 as KGHDR and CDR2 as SFDVKD. The CDR3 has 13 residues.

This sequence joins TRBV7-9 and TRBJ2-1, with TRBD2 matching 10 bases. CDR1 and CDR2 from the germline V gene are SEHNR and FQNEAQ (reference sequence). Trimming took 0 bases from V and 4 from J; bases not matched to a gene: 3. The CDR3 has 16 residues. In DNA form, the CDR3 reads TGTGCCAGCAGCTTAGCGCCTAGCGGGGGTTACAATGAGCAGTTCTTC. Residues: CASSLAPSGGYNEQFF.

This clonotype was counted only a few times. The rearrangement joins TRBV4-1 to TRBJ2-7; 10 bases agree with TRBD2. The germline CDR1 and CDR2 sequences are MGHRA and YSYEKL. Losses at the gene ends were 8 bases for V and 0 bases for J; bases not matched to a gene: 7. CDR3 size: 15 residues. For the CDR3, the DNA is TGCGCCAGCGGGTTAGCGGGGGGTCCCTCCTACGAGCAGTACTTC. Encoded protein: CASGLAGGPSYEQYF.

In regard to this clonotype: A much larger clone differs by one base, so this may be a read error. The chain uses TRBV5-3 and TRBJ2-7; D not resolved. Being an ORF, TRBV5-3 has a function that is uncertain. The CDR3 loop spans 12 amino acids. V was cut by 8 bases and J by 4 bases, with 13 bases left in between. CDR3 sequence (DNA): TGTGCCAGCTGCTCTATTAATTACGAGCAGTACTTC. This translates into CASCSINYEQYF.

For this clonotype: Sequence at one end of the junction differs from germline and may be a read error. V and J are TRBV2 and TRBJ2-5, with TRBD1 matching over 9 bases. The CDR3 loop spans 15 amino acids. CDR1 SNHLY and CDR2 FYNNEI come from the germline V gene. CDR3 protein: CASPGQGLTEEAQYF. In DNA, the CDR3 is TGTGCCAGCCCGGGACAGGGTCTCACCGAAGAGGCCCAGTACTTC.

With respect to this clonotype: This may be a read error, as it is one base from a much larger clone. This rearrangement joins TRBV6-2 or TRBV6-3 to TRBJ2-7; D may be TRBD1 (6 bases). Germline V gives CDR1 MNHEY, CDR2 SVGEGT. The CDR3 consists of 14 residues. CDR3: CASSRVGARYGQYF. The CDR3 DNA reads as TGTGCCAGCAGTCGAGTGGGGGCGCGCTACGGGCAGTACTTC.